This entry describes one T cell receptor beta chain. The data were taken from a study of blood T cell repertoires in COVID-19. Study information: Acute-phase and convalescent COVID-19 samples originated in the United States, Italy and Spain.

The repertoire was sequenced with immunoSEQ multiplex PCR; TCRdb's copy has only in-frame clones and lacks some. The sample contains about 300,000 clones, roughly 84% of which appear only once. Seattle patients were enrolled while actively infected and followed longitudinally. The sequenced material came from peripheral blood. The sequence was collected from a human donor with COVID-19, enrolled during active disease. The donor label of this sample is uncertain.

The CDR3 region is CASSPPQGAEAFF. CDR3 nucleotide sequence: TGTGCCAGTAGTCCCCCGCAGGGGGCTGAAGCTTTCTTT. This chain links TRBV19 with TRBJ1-1, with 7 bases identical to TRBD1. V lost 5 bases, J lost 6 bases, and 6 bases stayed unmatched. Per germline, CDR1 LNHDA and CDR2 SQIVND (reference sequence). CDR3 length: 13 amino acids.